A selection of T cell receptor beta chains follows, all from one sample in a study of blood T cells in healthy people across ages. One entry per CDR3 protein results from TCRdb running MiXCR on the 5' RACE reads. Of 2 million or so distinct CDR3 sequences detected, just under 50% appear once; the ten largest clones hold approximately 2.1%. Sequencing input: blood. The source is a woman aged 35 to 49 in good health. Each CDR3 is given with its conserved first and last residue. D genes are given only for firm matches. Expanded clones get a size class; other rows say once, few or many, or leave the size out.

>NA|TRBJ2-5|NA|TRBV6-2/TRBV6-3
TGTGCCAGCCTCAGGGGGGGCTTGGAGACCCAGTACTTC
CASLRGGLETQYF
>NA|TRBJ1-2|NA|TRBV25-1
TGTGCCAGCAGTGAATCGATGGGGGCGGGTGGCTACACCTTC
CASSESMGAGGYTF
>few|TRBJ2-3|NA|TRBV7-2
TGTGCCAGCAGCCTGTCGGGGCTGGACACAGATACGCAGTATTTT
CASSLSGLDTDTQYF
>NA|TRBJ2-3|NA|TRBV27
TGTGCCAGCAGTCCAATAACGACCGGGTTTCGGGCAGATACGCAGTATTTT
CASSPITTGFRADTQYF
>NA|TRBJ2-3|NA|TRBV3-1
TGTGCCAGCAGCCCATTGCCCTATGACAGAAACACAGATACGCAGTATTTT
CASSPLPYDRNTDTQYF
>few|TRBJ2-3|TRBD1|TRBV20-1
TGCAGTGCTAGACCCCGAACGGGACAGGACACAGATACGCAGTATTTT
CSARPRTGQDTDTQYF
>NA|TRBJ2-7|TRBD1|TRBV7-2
TGTGCCAGCCGAGGGGGCAGGGCGGGCGAGCAGTACTTC
CASRGGRAGEQYF
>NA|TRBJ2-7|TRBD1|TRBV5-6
TGTGCCAGCAGCTCGGACAGGGATGAGACCTACGAGCAGTACTTC
CASSSDRDETYEQYF
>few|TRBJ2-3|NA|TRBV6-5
TGTGCCTCCGGGGTATTGGGGGTTACCACAGATACGCAGTATTTT
CASGVLGVTTDTQYF
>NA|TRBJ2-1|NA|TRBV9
TGTGCCAGCAGCGCGAAGGGGGGGGTCTCCTACAATGAGCAGTTCTTC
CASSAKGGVSYNEQFF
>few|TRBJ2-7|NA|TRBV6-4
TGTGCCAGCAGTACCCTCGGACGGATGAGCTCCTACGAGCAGTACTTC
CASSTLGRMSSYEQYF
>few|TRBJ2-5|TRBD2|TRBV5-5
TGTGCCAGCAGCCGGACTAGCGGGGGCCGGGAGACCCAGTACTTC
CASSRTSGGRETQYF
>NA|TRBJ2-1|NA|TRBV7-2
TGTGCCAGCAGCCATCTGGGGGTCGGGGGAGGCGACAATGAGCAGTTCTTC
CASSHLGVGGGDNEQFF
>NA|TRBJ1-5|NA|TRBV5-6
TGTGCCAGCAGCTTGGGTGGGACCCGGAATAGCAATCAGCCCCAGCATTTT
CASSLGGTRNSNQPQHF
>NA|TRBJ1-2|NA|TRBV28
TGTGCCAGCAGTCAGGAAAACGGCTACACCTTC
CASSQENGYTF
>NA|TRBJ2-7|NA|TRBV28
TGTGCCAGCAGTTTGGGGTTGCCCCAGTGGAGATACGAGCAGTACTTC
CASSLGLPQWRYEQYF
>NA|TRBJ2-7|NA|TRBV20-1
TGCAGTGCTGCCCTAGGGGGGTCGGGCTACGAGCAGTACTTC
CSAALGGSGYEQYF
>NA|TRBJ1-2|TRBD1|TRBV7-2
TGTGCCAGCACCACTCGACAGGGGGACTATGGCTACACCTTC
CASTTRQGDYGYTF
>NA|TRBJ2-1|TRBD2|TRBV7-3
TGTGCCAGCAGCTGGGAGGGAGAGGGGTTGTGGAATGAGCAGTTCTTC
CASSWEGEGLWNEQFF
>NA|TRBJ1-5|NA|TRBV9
TGTGCCAGCAGCGAGGACGCTGGGAGCAATCAGCCCCAGCATTTT
CASSEDAGSNQPQHF
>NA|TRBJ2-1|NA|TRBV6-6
TGTGCCAGCACCGACCACAGGGCTTTGGAGCAGTTCTTC
CASTDHRALEQFF
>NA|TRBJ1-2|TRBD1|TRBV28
TGTGCCAGCAGATTACAGGGGGCGCGTAGGGGCTACACCTTC
CASRLQGARRGYTF
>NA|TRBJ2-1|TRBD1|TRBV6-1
TGTGCCAGCAGAACGGGACAGGGGCTAGGAAATGAGCAGTTCTTC
CASRTGQGLGNEQFF
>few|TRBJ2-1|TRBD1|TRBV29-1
TGCAGCCAGGGGGCCGGCAATGAGCAGTTCTTC
CSQGAGNEQFF
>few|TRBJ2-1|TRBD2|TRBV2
TGTGCCAGCAGTGGACTAGCGGGGCGGTACAATGAGCAGTTCTTC
CASSGLAGRYNEQFF
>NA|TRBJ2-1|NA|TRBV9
TGTGCCAGCAGTCGAACTAGAAATGGAAACAATGAGCAGTTCTTC
CASSRTRNGNNEQFF
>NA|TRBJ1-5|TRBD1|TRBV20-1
TGCAGTGCTAGTTTCCCGGGACAGTCCAATCAGCCCCAGCATTTT
CSASFPGQSNQPQHF